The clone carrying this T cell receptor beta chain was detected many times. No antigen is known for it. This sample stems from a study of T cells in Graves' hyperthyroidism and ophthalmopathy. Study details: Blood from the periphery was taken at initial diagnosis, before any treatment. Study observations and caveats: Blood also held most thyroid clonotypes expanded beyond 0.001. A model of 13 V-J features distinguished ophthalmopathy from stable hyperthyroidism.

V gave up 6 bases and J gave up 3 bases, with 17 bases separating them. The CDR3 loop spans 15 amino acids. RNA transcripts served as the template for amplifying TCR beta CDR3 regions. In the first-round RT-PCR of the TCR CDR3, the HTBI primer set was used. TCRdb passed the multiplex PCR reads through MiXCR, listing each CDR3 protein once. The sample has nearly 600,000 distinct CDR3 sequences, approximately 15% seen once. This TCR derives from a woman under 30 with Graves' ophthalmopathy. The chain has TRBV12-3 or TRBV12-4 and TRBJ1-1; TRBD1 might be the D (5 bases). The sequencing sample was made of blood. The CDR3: CASRAYRRGDTEAFF. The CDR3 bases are TGTGCCAGCAGAGCTTACAGGAGAGGGGACACTGAAGCTTTCTTT.